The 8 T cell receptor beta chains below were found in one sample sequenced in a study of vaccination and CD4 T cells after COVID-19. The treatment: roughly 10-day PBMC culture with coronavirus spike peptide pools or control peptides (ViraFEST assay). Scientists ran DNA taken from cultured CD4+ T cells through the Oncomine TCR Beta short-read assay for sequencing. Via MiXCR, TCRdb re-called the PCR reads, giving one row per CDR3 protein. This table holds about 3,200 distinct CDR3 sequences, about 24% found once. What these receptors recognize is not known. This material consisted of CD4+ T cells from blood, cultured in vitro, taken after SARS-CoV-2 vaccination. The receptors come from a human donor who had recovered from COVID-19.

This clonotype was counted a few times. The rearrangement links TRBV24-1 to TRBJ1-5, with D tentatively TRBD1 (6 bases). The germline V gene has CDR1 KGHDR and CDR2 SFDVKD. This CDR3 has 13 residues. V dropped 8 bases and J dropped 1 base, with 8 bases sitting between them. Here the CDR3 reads CATNQGSNQPQHF. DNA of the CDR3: TGTGCCACCAATCAGGGGAGCAATCAGCCCCAGCATTTT.

The CDR3 DNA reads TGTGCCAGCAAAGATCCCGGGGCCCCACAAGAGACCCAGTACTTC. Protein sequence: CASKDPGAPQETQYF. This chain uses TRBV2 with TRBJ2-5, with D possibly being TRBD1 or TRBD2 (5 bases each). Trimming removed 7 bases at V and 2 bases at J, with 17 bases between. The CDR3 length is 15 residues. Looked up from germline, CDR1 is SNHLY and CDR2 is FYNNEI. The full variable domain, rest sourced from reference TRBV2 and TRBJ2-5, is EPEVTQTPSHQVTQMGQEVILRCVPISNHLYFYWYRQILGQKVEFLVSFYNNEISEKSEIFDDQFSVERPDGSNFTLKIRSTKLEDSAMYFCASKDPGAPQETQYFGPGTRLLVL.

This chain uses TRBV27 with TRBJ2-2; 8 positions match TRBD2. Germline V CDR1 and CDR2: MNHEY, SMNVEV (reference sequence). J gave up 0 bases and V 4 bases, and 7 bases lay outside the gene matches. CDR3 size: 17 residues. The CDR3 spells CASSYRGGRTNTGELFF. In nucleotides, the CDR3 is TGTGCCAGCAGTTATCGGGGGGGCAGGACGAACACCGGGGAGCTGTTTTTT.

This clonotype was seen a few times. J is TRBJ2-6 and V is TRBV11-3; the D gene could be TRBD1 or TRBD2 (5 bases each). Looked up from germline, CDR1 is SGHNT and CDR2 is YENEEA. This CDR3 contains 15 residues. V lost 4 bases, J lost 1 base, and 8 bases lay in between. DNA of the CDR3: TGTGCCAGCAGCTCTGGGGGTTCTGGGGCCAACGTCCTGACTTTC. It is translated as CASSSGGSGANVLTF.

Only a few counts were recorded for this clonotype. The chain's CDR3 is CASSLVVAQQETQYF. CDR3 nucleotide sequence: TGTGCCAGCAGCCTAGTGGTGGCGCAGCAAGAGACCCAGTACTTC. The J gene is TRBJ2-5, the V gene TRBV5-4; D ambiguous. The germline gives CDR1 SGHNT, CDR2 YYREEE (reference sequence). Trimming removed 4 bases at V and 2 bases at J, with 15 bases between. There are 15 residues in the CDR3.

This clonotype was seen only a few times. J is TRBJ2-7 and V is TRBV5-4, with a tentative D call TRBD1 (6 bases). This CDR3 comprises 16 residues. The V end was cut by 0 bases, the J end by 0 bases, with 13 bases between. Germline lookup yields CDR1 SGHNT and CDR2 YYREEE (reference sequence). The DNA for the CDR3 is TGTGCCAGCAGCTTGGGGTCAGGGGCTGACTCCTACGAGCAGTACTTC. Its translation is CASSLGSGADSYEQYF.

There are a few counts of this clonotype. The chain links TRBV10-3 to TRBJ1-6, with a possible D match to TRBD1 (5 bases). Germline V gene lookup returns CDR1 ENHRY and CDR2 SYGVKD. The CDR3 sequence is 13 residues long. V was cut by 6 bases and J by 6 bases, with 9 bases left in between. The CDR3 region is CAIRGTVNSPLHF. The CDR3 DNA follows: TGTGCCATCAGGGGGACCGTTAATTCACCCCTCCACTTT.

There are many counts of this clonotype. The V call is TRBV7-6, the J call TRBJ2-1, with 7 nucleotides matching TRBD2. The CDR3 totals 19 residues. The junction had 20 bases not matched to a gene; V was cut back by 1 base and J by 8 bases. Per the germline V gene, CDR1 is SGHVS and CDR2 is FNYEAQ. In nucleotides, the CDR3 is TGTGCCAGCAGCTTAGGAGGTCCTGGAGCGGGAACTCGGTCCTATGAGCAGTTCTTC. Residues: CASSLGGPGAGTRSYEQFF.